This T cell receptor beta chain came from a study of blood T cell repertoires in COVID-19. Study at large: Samples representing acute and convalescent COVID-19 were sourced from the United States, Italy and Spain. Nucleic acid was either cDNA or gDNA, and it came from T cells, B-cell-depleted T cells, or PBMCs.

Original analysis: Using reference gene primer amplification, nucleated cell counts were estimated. Libraries were prepared by immunoSEQ multiplex PCR; TCRdb keeps only in-frame clonotypes and omits some of them. V, J and clone size were drawn from that table, and D and trimming were deduced from the DNA. The sample has 100,000 to 150,000 clones; approximately 84% are singletons. The V end lost 6 bases, the J end lost 2 bases, and 14 bases lay between the germline ends. The CDR3 has 14 residues. Per germline, CDR1 MNHEY and CDR2 SVGAGI. This receptor was identified in a man between 60 and 75 years old with acute or convalescent COVID-19. Source material: peripheral blood. This sequence joins TRBV6-5 and TRBJ2-7; no definite D call. The CDR3 loop is CASRQAFITYEQYF. CDR3 DNA: TGTGCCAGCAGGCAGGCATTTATCACCTACGAGCAGTACTTC.